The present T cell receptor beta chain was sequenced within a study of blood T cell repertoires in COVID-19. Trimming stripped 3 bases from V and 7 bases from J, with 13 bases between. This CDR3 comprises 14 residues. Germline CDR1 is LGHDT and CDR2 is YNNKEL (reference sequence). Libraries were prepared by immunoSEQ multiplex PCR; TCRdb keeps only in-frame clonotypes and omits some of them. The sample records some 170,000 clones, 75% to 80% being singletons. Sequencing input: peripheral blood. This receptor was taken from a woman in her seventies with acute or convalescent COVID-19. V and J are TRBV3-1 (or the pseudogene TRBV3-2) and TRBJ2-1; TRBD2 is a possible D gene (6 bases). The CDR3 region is CASSQGTGRNEQFF. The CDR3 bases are TGTGCCAGCAGCCAGGGGACGGGGAGGAATGAGCAGTTCTTC.